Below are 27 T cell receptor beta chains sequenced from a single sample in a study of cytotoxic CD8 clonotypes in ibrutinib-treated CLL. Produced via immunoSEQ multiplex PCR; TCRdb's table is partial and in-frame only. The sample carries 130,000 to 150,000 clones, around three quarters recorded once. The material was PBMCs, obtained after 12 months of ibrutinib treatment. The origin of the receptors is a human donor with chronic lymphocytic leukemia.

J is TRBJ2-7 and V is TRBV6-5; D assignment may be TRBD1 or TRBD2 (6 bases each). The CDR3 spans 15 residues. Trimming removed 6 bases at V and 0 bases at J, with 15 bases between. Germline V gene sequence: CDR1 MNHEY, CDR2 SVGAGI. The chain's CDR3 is CASRNSGDNSYEQYF. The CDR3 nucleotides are TGTGCCAGCAGAAACTCGGGGGACAACTCCTACGAGCAGTACTTC.

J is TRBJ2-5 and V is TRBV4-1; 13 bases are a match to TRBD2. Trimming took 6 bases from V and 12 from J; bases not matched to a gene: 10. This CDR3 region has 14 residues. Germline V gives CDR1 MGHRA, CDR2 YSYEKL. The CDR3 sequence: CASSRVGLAGDEYF. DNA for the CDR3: TGCGCCAGCAGTCGGGTCGGACTAGCGGGGGACGAGTACTTC.

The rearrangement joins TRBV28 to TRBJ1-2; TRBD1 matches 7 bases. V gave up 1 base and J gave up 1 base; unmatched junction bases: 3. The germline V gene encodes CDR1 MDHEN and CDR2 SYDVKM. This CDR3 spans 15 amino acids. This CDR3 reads CASSLFRGFNYGYTF. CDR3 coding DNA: TGTGCCAGCAGTTTATTCAGGGGGTTTAACTATGGCTACACCTTC.

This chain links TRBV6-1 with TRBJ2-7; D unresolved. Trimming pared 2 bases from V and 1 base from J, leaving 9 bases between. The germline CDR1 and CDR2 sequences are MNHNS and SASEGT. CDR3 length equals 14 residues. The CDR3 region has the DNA TGTGCCAGCAGTGAACAGATCTTTTCCTACGAGCAGTACTTC. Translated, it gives CASSEQIFSYEQYF.

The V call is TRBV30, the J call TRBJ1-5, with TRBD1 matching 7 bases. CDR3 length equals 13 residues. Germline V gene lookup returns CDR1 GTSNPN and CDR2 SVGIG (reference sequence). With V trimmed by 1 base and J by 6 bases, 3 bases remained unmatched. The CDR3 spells CAWSGQGAQPQHF. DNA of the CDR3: TGTGCCTGGAGTGGACAGGGAGCTCAGCCCCAGCATTTT.

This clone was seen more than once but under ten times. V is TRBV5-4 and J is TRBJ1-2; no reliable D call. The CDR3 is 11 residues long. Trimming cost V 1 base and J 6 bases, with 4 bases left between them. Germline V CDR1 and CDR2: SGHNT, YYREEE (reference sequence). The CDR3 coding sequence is TGTGCCAGCAGCTTGATGGATGGCTACACCTTC. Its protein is CASSLMDGYTF.

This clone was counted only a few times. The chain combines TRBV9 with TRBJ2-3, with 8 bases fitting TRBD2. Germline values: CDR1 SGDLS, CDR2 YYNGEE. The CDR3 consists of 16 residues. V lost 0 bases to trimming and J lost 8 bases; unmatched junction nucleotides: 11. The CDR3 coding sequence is TGTGCCAGCAGCGTAGAGGGTAGCGGGAATTTTGGTACGCAGTATTTT. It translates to CASSVEGSGNFGTQYF.

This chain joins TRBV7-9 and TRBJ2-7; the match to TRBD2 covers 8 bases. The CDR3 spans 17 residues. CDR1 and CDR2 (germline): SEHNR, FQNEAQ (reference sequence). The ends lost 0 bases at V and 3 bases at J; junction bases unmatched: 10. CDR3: CASSLAPSGSFFYEQYF. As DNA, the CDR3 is TGTGCCAGCAGCTTAGCGCCAAGCGGGAGTTTTTTCTACGAGCAGTACTTC.

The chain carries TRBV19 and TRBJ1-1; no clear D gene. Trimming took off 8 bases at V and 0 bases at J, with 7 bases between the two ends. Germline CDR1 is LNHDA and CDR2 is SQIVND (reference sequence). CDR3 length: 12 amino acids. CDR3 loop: CASGNLNTEAFF. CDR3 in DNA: TGTGCCAGTGGAAATTTGAACACTGAAGCTTTCTTT. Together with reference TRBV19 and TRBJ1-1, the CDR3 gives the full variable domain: DGGITQSPKYLFRKEGQNVTLSCEQNLNHDAMYWYRQDPGQGLRLIYYSQIVNDFQKGDIAEGYSVSREKKESFPLTVTSAQKNPTAFYLCASGNLNTEAFFGQGTRLTVV.

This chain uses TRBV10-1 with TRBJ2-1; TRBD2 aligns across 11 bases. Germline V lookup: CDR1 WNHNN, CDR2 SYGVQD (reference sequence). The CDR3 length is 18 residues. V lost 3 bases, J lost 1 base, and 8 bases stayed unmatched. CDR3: CASSDPPLAGGSYNEQFF. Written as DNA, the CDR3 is TGCGCCAGCAGTGACCCCCCTTTAGCGGGAGGGTCCTACAATGAGCAGTTCTTC.

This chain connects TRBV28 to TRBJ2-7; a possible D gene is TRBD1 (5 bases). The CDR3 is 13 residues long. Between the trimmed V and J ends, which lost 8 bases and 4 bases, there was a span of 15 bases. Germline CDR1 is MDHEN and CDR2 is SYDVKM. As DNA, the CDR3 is TGTGCCAGCGGGGCAAACCCCATTTACGAGCAGTACTTC. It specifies CASGANPIYEQYF.

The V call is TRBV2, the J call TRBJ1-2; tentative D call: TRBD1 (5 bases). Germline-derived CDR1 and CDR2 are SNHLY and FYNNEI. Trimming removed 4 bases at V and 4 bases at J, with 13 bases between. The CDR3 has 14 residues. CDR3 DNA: TGTGCCAGCAGTGTTGAGGGGAGAAGCTATGGCTACACCTTC. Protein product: CASSVEGRSYGYTF.

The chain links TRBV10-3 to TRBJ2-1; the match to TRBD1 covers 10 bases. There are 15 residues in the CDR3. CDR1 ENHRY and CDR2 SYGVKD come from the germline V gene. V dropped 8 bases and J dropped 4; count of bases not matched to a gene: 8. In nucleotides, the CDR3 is TGTGCCATCGGCATGGGACAGGGGACTTACAATGAGCAGTTCTTC. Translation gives CAIGMGQGTYNEQFF.

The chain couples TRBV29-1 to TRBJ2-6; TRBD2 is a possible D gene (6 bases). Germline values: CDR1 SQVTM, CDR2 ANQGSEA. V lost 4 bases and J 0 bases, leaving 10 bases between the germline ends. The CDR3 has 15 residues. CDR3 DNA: TGCAGCGTTGGAAGCGGGCTCTCTGGGGCCAACGTCCTGACTTTC. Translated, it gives CSVGSGLSGANVLTF.

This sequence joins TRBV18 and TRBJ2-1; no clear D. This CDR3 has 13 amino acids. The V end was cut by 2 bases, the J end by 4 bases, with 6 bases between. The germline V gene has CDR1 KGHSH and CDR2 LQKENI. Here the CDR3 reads CASSPVGYNEQFF. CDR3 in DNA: TGTGCCAGCTCACCAGTAGGTTACAATGAGCAGTTCTTC.

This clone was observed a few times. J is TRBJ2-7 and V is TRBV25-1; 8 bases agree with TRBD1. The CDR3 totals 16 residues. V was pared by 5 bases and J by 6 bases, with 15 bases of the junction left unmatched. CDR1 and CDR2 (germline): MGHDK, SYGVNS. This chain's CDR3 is CASSCSYSGQGCEQYF. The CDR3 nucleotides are TGTGCCAGCAGTTGTTCGTACTCCGGACAGGGTTGCGAGCAGTACTTC.

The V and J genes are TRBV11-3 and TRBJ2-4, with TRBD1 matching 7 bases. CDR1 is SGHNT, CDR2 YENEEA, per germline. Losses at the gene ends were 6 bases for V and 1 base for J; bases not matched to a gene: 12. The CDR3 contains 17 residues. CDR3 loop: CASRFTDIRGAKNIQYF. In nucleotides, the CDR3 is TGTGCCAGCAGGTTCACGGACATCAGGGGGGCCAAAAACATTCAGTACTTC.

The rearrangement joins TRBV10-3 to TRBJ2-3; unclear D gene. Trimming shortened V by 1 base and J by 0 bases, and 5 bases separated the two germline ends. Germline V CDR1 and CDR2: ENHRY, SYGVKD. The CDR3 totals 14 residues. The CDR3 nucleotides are TGTGCCATCAGTGAGTGGCAGAGCACAGATACGCAGTATTTT. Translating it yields CAISEWQSTDTQYF.

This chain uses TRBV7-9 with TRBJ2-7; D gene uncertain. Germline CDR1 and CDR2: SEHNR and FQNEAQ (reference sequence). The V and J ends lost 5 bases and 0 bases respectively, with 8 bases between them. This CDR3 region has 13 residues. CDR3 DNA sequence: TGTGCCAGCAGCCACCCGAGCTCCTACGAGCAGTACTTC. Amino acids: CASSHPSSYEQYF.

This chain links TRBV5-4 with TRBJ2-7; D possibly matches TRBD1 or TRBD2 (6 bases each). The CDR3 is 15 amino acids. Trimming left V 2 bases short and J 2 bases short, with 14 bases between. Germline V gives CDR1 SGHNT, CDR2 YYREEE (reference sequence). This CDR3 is CASSFFGGLAYEQYF. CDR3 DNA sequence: TGTGCCAGCAGCTTTTTCGGGGGCTTAGCCTACGAGCAGTACTTC. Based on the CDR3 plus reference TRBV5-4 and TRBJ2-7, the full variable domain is ETGVTQSPTHLIKTRGQQVTLRCSSQSGHNTVSWYQQALGQGPQFIFQYYREEENGRGNFPPRFSGLQFPNYSSELNVNALELDDSALYLCASSFFGGLAYEQYFGPGTRLTVT.

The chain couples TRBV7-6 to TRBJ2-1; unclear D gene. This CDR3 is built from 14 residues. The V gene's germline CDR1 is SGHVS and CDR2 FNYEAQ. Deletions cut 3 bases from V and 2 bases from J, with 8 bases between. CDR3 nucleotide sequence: TGTGCCAGCAGCTTGCGAAGTACCTACAATGAGCAGTTCTTC. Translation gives CASSLRSTYNEQFF.

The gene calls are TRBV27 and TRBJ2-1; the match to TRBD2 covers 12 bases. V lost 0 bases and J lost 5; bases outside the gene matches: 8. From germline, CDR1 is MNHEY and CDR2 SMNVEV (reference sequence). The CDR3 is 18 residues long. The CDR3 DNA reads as TGTGCCAGCAGTTTATCGATCCTAGCGGGAGGGCGACACAATGAGCAGTTCTTC. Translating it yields CASSLSILAGGRHNEQFF.

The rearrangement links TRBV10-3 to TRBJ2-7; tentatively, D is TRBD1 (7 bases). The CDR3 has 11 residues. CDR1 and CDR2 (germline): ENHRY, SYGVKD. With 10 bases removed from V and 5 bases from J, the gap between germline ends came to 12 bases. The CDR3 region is CATQGGNEQYF. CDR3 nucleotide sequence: TGTGCCACCCAGGGGGGAAACGAGCAGTACTTC.

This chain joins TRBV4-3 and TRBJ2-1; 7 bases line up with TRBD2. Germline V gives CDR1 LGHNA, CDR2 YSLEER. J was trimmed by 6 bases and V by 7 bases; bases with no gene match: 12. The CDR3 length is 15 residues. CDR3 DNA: TGCGCCAGCACTTTTTTCGCGGGAGAGGTCAATGAGCAGTTCTTC. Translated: CASTFFAGEVNEQFF.

CDR3: CASRPGQGAFFSYEQYF. In nucleotides, the CDR3 is TGTGCCAGCAGACCGGGACAGGGGGCGTTTTTCTCCTACGAGCAGTACTTC. This sequence joins TRBV27 and TRBJ2-7; 12 nucleotides agree with TRBD1. The CDR3 has 17 residues. CDR1 and CDR2 from the germline V gene are MNHEY and SMNVEV (reference sequence). Trimming removed 6 bases from V and 0 bases from J; junction bases left unmatched: 9.

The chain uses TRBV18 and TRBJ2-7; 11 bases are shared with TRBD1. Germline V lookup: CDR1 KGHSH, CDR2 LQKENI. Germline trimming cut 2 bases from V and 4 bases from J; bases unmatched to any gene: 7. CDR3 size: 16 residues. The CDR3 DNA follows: TGTGCCAGCTCACCATCCGGACAGGGGGCGGTTTACGAGCAGTACTTC. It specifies CASSPSGQGAVYEQYF.

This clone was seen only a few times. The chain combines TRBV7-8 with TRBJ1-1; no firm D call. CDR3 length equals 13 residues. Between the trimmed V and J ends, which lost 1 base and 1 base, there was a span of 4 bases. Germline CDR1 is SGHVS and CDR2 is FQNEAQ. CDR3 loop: CASSLDRNTEAFF. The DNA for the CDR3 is TGTGCCAGCAGCTTAGACCGGAACACTGAAGCTTTCTTT.